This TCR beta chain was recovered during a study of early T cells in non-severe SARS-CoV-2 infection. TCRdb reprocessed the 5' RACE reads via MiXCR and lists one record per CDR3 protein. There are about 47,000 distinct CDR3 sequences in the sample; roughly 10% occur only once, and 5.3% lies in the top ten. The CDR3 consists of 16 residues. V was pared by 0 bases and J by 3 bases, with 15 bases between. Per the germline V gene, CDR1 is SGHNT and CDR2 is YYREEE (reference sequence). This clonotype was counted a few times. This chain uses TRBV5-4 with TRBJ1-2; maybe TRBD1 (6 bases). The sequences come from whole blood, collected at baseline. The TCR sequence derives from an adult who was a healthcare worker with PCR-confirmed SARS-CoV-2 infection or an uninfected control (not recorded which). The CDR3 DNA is TGTGCCAGCAGCTTGGACAGGGTCACGCTAGACTATGGCTACACCTTC. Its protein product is CASSLDRVTLDYGYTF.